These T cell receptor beta chains were read from a single sample in a study of monozygotic twins with inflammatory bowel disease. Reprocessing the 5' RACE reads, TCRdb reports a single entry for every CDR3 protein and omits DNA. The sample includes approximately 380,000 distinct CDR3 sequences. Specimen: blood. The receptors here all came from a human donor with ulcerative colitis or Crohn's disease, or a healthy co-twin of an affected twin (not recorded which). The CDR3 runs from the conserved cysteine through the conserved F or W.

V: TRBV6-2/TRBV6-3; J: TRBJ1-1; CDR3: CASSYGRGGLGEAFF
V: TRBV7-3; J: TRBJ2-2; CDR3: CASSSGPSTGELFF
V: TRBV7-3; J: TRBJ2-2; CDR3: CASSLRGPDGELFF
V: TRBV5-1; J: TRBJ2-2; CDR3: CASSLDRTNTGGLFF
V: TRBV9; J: TRBJ2-5; CDR3: CASSEREWETQYF
V: TRBV11-2; J: TRBJ2-3; CDR3: CASNLDLTDTQYF
V: TRBV5-1; J: TRBJ2-3; CDR3: CASSAQDRSTDTQYF
V: TRBV27; J: TRBJ2-6; CDR3: CASRNLPGQGAGANVLTF
V: TRBV5-1; J: TRBJ2-7; CDR3: CASSLEKPYEQYF
V: TRBV20-1; J: TRBJ2-3; CDR3: CSAYRGLPADTQYF
V: TRBV29-1; J: TRBJ2-2; CDR3: CSVPQGTGELFF
V: TRBV3-1; J: TRBJ2-3; CDR3: CASSQDWAGVTDTQYF
V: TRBV29-1; J: TRBJ1-2; CDR3: CSVEERGHNYGYTF
V: TRBV5-1; J: TRBJ2-7; CDR3: CASSLDWGTYEQYF
V: TRBV3-1; J: TRBJ2-7; CDR3: CASSQAQGGAYEQYF
V: TRBV13; J: TRBJ2-5; CDR3: CASSSTSGQGGSETQYF
V: TRBV2; J: TRBJ2-1; CDR3: CASNEEIYNEQLF
V: TRBV7-9; J: TRBJ2-5; CDR3: CASSFAGTGNQETQYF
V: TRBV4-3; J: TRBJ1-5; CDR3: CASSRDFPNGDQPQHF